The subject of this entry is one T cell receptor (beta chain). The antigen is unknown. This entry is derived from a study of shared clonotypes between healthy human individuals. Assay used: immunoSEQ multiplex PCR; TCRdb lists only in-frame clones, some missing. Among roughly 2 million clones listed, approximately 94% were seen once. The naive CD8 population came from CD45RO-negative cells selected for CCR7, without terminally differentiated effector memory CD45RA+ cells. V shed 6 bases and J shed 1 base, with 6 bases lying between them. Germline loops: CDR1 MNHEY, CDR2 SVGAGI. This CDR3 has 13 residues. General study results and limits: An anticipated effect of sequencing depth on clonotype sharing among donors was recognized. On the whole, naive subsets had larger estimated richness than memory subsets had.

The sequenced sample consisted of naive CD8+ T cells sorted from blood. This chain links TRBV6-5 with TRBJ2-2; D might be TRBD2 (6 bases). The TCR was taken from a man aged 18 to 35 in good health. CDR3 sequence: CASRGGNTGELFF. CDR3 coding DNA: TGTGCCAGCAGGGGGGGGAACACCGGGGAGCTGTTTTTT.